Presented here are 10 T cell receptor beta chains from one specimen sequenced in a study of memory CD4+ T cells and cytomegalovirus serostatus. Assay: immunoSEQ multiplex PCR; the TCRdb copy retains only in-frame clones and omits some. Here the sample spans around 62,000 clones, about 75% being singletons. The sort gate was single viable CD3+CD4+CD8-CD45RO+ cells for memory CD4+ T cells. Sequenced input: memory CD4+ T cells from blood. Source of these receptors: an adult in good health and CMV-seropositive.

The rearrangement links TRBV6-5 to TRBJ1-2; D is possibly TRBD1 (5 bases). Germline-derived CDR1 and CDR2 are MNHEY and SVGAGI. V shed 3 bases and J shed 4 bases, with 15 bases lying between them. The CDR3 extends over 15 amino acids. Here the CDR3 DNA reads TGTGCCAGCAGTTATCAGGCAGGGCTCGGCTATGGCTACACCTTC. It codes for CASSYQAGLGYGYTF.

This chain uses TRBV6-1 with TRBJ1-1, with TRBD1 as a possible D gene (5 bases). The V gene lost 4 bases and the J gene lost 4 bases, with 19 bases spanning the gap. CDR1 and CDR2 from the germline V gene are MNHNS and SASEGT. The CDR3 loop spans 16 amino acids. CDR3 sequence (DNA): TGTGCCAGCAGTGTAGCAGGGAGAAGTAGTGGCACTGAAGCTTTCTTT. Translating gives CASSVAGRSSGTEAFF.

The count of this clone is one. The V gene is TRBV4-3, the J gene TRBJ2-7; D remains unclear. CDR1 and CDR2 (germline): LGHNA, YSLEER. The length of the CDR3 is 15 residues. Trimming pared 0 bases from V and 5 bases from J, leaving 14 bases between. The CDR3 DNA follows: TGCGCCAGCAGCCAAGATCTTCGTCCGTTTAACGAGCAGTACTTC. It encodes CASSQDLRPFNEQYF.

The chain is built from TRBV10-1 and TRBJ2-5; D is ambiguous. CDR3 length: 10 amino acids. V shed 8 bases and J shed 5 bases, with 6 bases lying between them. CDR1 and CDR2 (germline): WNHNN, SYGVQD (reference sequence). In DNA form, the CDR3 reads TGCGCCAGCCCCGGGGAGACCCAGTACTTC. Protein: CASPGETQYF.

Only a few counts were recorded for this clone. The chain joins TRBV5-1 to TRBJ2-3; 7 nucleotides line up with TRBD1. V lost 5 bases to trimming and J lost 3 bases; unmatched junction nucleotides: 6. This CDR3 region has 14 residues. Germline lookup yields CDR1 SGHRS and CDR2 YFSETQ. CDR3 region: CASSLPGQTDTQYF. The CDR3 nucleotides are TGCGCCAGCAGTTTGCCGGGACAGACAGATACGCAGTATTTT.

The CDR3 DNA sequence: TGTGCCAGCAGCTCTGGACAAGATGAAAAACTGTTTTTT. It is translated as CASSSGQDEKLFF. This rearrangement joins TRBV5-4 to TRBJ1-4; D might be TRBD1 (5 bases). This CDR3 is built from 13 residues. The V end was cut by 3 bases, the J end by 6 bases, with 9 bases between. Germline V gives CDR1 SGHNT, CDR2 YYREEE (reference sequence).

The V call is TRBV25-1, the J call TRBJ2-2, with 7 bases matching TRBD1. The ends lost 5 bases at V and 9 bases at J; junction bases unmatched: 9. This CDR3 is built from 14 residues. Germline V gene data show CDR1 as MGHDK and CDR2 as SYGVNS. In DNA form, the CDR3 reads TGTGCCAGCAGTTCCACACAGGGGAAACGGGAGCTGTTTTTT. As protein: CASSSTQGKRELFF. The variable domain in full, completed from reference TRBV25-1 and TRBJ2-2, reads EADIYQTPRYLVIGTGKKITLECSQTMGHDKMYWYQQDPGMELHLIHYSYGVNSTEKGDLSSESTVSRIRTEHFPLTLESARPSHTSQYLCASSSTQGKRELFFGEGSRLTVL.

In nucleotides, the CDR3 is TGTGCCAGCAGTTCGAATACAGGGTCCCGCACTGAAGCTTTCTTT. It codes for CASSSNTGSRTEAFF. The J gene is TRBJ1-1, the V gene TRBV28, with TRBD1 as a possible D gene (6 bases). The CDR3 consists of 15 residues. V gave up 4 bases and J gave up 4 bases, with 16 bases separating them. The germline CDR1 and CDR2 sequences are MDHEN and SYDVKM. The variable domain in full, with the rest retrieved from reference TRBV28 and TRBJ1-1, is DVKVTQSSRYLVKRTGEKVFLECVQDMDHENMFWYRQDPGLGLRLIYFSYDVKMKEKGDIPEGYSVSREKKERFSLILESASTNQTSMYLCASSSNTGSRTEAFFGQGTRLTVV.

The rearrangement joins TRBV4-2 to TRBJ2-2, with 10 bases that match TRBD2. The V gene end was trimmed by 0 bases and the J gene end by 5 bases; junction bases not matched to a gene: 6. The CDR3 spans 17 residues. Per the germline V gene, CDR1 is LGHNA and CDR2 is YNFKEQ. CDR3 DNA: TGTGCCAGCAGCCAAGATCTCCTAGCGGGGGAAACCGGGGAGCTGTTTTTT. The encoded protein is CASSQDLLAGETGELFF.

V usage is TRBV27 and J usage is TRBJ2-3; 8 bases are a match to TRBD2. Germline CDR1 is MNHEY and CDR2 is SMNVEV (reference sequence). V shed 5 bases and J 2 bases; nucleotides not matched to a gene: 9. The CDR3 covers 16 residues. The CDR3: CASSGGRGGNTDTQYF. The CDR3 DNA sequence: TGTGCCAGCAGTGGGGGCCGGGGGGGAAACACAGATACGCAGTATTTT.